The 18 T cell receptor beta chains below come from one sample, sequenced in a study of radiation and T cells in renal cell carcinoma. Libraries were prepared by immunoSEQ multiplex PCR; TCRdb keeps only in-frame clonotypes and omits some of them. The sample consists of 150,000 to 200,000 clones, around 89% of them appearing once. Time point in this sample: blood 4 weeks post-SBRT, at nephrectomy. Sample treatment: 15 Gy SBRT to primary tumor, nephrectomy 4 weeks later. The sample was blood, taken from a patient whose treatment included radiotherapy and nephrectomy. Receptors were obtained from a woman aged 45-60 years with renal cell carcinoma.

This sequence joins TRBV19 and TRBJ1-2; TRBD1 agrees at 7 bases. The CDR3 runs to 17 residues. J was trimmed by 5 bases and V by 5 bases; bases with no gene match: 17. Germline V gives CDR1 LNHDA, CDR2 SQIVND (reference sequence). CDR3 bases: TGTGCCAGTAGTTCCGGGACGGGCCCTACCAGGGGGTATGGCTACACCTTC. Protein: CASSSGTGPTRGYGYTF.

This rearrangement joins TRBV5-4 to TRBJ1-2; 7 positions match TRBD1. The germline V gene has CDR1 SGHNT and CDR2 YYREEE (reference sequence). The J segment lost 8 bases and the V segment lost 4 bases, leaving 5 bases of the junction unmatched. There are 12 residues in the CDR3. The CDR3 here is CASSKTGSGYTF. CDR3 nucleotides: TGTGCCAGCAGCAAGACAGGGAGCGGCTACACCTTC.

J is TRBJ2-3 and V is TRBV5-1; TRBD1 might be the D (6 bases). The CDR3 spans 16 residues. V gave up 4 bases and J gave up 0 bases, with 15 bases separating them. CDR1 and CDR2 from the germline V gene are SGHRS and YFSETQ. This CDR3 is CASSPEGDTSTDTQYF. The CDR3 DNA reads as TGCGCCAGCAGCCCCGAGGGGGATACTAGCACAGATACGCAGTATTTT.

The chain is built from TRBV6-5 and TRBJ1-1, with D unclear. With 6 bases removed from V and 5 bases from J, the gap between germline ends came to 13 bases. This CDR3 has 13 residues. Germline CDR1 MNHEY, CDR2 SVGAGI. CDR3 in DNA: TGTGCCAGCAGCCCCCGGTTGAGGACTGAAGCTTTCTTT. Translation gives CASSPRLRTEAFF.

The chain is built from TRBV2 and TRBJ2-7, with D maybe TRBD1 (5 bases). The germline V and J ends were trimmed by 5 bases and 2 bases, with 10 bases remaining between them. Germline lookup yields CDR1 SNHLY and CDR2 FYNNEI. The CDR3 is made up of 13 amino acids. The CDR3 sequence is CASSTRTTYEQYF. The CDR3 nucleotides are TGTGCCAGCAGTACCCGGACAACCTACGAGCAGTACTTC.

The chain recombines TRBV19 with TRBJ1-1; D may be TRBD1 (6 bases). The ends were cut back, 3 bases at V and 6 bases at J, with 20 bases in the middle. The CDR3 has 16 residues. Germline V gene sequence: CDR1 LNHDA, CDR2 SQIVND (reference sequence). The CDR3 DNA sequence: TGTGCCAGTAGTATCGTCGGGGGCCCCTCCGGGGCTGAAGCTTTCTTT. It translates to CASSIVGGPSGAEAFF. Filled out from reference TRBV19 and TRBJ1-1, the complete variable domain reads DGGITQSPKYLFRKEGQNVTLSCEQNLNHDAMYWYRQDPGQGLRLIYYSQIVNDFQKGDIAEGYSVSREKKESFPLTVTSAQKNPTAFYLCASSIVGGPSGAEAFFGQGTRLTVV.

The rearrangement uses TRBV6-5 and TRBJ1-2; TRBD1 matches 8 bases. This CDR3 has 12 amino acids. The ends lost 6 bases at V and 5 bases at J; junction bases unmatched: 2. In germline, CDR1 is MNHEY, CDR2 SVGAGI. CDR3 sequence: CASRDRVYGYTF. DNA of the CDR3: TGTGCCAGCAGGGACAGGGTATATGGCTACACCTTC.

The CDR3: CAISVGQGNNQPQHF. The CDR3 region has the DNA TGTGCCATCAGTGTGGGACAGGGGAACAATCAGCCCCAGCATTTT. The chain links TRBV10-3 to TRBJ1-5; TRBD1 aligns across 10 bases. Germline V lookup: CDR1 ENHRY, CDR2 SYGVKD. Trimming cost V 4 bases and J 3 bases; bases outside gene matches: 3. There are 15 residues in the CDR3.

This clone appeared a few times. CDR3 in DNA: TGCAGCGTTGCCGGGACAGCCGACACTGAAGCTTTCTTT. Translating gives CSVAGTADTEAFF. The chain couples TRBV29-1 to TRBJ1-1; 7 bases agree with TRBD1. The CDR3 contains 13 residues. Germline values: CDR1 SQVTM, CDR2 ANQGSEA. J gave up 3 bases and V 4 bases, and 5 bases lay outside the gene matches.

This rearrangement joins TRBV7-8 to TRBJ2-7; D uncertain. The CDR3 sequence is 14 residues long. CDR1 SGHVS and CDR2 FQNEAQ come from the germline V gene. V was trimmed by 1 base and J by 0 bases, leaving 7 bases between them. The DNA of the CDR3 is TGTGCCAGCAGCTTAGGGCACGTCTCCTACGAGCAGTACTTC. This encodes CASSLGHVSYEQYF.

This clone was detected only a few times. Other DNA sequences from this sample encode an identical CDR3 as well. The J gene is TRBJ1-2, the V gene TRBV9, with D possibly matching TRBD1 (6 bases). Trimming shortened V by 3 bases and J by 8 bases, and 17 bases separated the two germline ends. The CDR3 extends over 14 amino acids. The germline CDR1 and CDR2 sequences are SGDLS and YYNGEE. CDR3 region: CASSAWGALGGYTF. DNA for the CDR3: TGTGCCAGCAGCGCCTGGGGGGCTCTAGGCGGCTACACCTTC. The entire variable domain, with the rest obtained from reference TRBV9 and TRBJ1-2, is as follows: DSGVTQTPKHLITATGQRVTLRCSPRSGDLSVYWYQQSLDQGLQFLIQYYNGEERAKGNILERFSAQQFPDLHSELNLSSLELGDSALYFCASSAWGALGGYTFGSGTRLTVV.

The chain joins TRBV6-5 to TRBJ2-1, with 10 bases lining up with TRBD2. V lost 7 bases and J lost 7; bases outside the gene matches: 7. The CDR3 is 14 amino acids. Germline CDR1 is MNHEY and CDR2 is SVGAGI. CDR3 in DNA: TGTGCCAGCACTGGAGCGGGGGGGCTTAATGAGCAGTTCTTC. Protein sequence: CASTGAGGLNEQFF.

The V and J genes are TRBV5-1 and TRBJ2-5, with 9 bases that match TRBD2. The junction had 3 bases not matched to a gene; V was cut back by 2 bases and J by 1 base. The CDR3 is made up of 15 amino acids. Germline V CDR1 and CDR2: SGHRS, YFSETQ. CDR3 coding DNA: TGCGCCAGCAGCTTTAGTAGCGGGGGCCAAGAGACCCAGTACTTC. This gives the protein CASSFSSGGQETQYF.

The CDR3 reads CASSLPGNTGELFF. The DNA of the CDR3 is TGTGCCAGCAGCTTACCCGGAAACACCGGGGAGCTGTTTTTT. V is TRBV5-4 and J is TRBJ2-2; the D is unclear. Germline CDR1 and CDR2: SGHNT and YYREEE (reference sequence). The CDR3 spans 14 residues. Trimming took 2 bases from V and 2 from J, leaving 7 bases between them.

In this sample, this clone turned up once. This chain links TRBV25-1 with TRBJ2-5; a possible D gene is TRBD2 (5 bases). Germline V CDR1 and CDR2: MGHDK, SYGVNS. V lost 1 base, J lost 5 bases, and 11 bases lay in between. CDR3 length equals 14 residues. The CDR3 region is CASSESWEMETQYF. CDR3 sequence (DNA): TGTGCCAGCAGTGAATCGTGGGAGATGGAGACCCAGTACTTC.

This clone was picked up one time. The chain joins TRBV11-3 to TRBJ2-2; maybe TRBD1 (6 bases). Germline V CDR1 and CDR2: SGHNT, YENEEA. V shed 5 bases and J shed 0 bases, with 13 bases lying between them. There are 16 residues in the CDR3. Here the CDR3 reads CASSLQSGANTGELFF. CDR3 DNA sequence: TGTGCCAGCAGCCTCCAATCAGGGGCGAACACCGGGGAGCTGTTTTTT. Looking up the rest from reference TRBV11-3 and TRBJ2-2 gives the full variable domain: EAGVVQSPRYKIIEKKQPVAFWCNPISGHNTLYWYLQNLGQGPELLIRYENEEAVDDSQLPKDRFSAERLKGVDSTLKIQPAELGDSAVYLCASSLQSGANTGELFFGEGSRLTVL.

The chain links TRBV7-9 to TRBJ1-5; D unclear. V was shortened by 1 base and J by 5 bases, with 3 bases between the two germline ends. This CDR3 comprises 12 residues. Per the germline V gene, CDR1 is SEHNR and CDR2 is FQNEAQ (reference sequence). CDR3 amino acids: CASSLEYQPQHF. The CDR3 region has the DNA TGTGCCAGCAGCTTAGAGTATCAGCCCCAGCATTTT.

This clone was seen a few times. The chain couples TRBV6-5 to TRBJ2-7; 10 positions agree with TRBD2. With V trimmed by 5 bases and J by 3 bases, 7 bases remained unmatched. The CDR3 spans 15 residues. CDR1 is MNHEY, CDR2 SVGAGI, per germline. The CDR3 nucleotides are TGTGCCAGCAGTGGCTGGACTAGCGGACGCTACGAGCAGTACTTC. It encodes CASSGWTSGRYEQYF.